Reported below is one T cell receptor beta chain. Antigen: not known. The method was immunoSEQ multiplex PCR; TCRdb's version includes in-frame clones alone and lacks a portion of them. The repertoire includes approximately 2,100 clones, 25% to 30% of them detected once, and about 16% sits in the top ten. The data derive from a study of T cells in localized non-small cell lung cancer. Study results and caveats: Uninvolved neighboring lung showed the greatest T cell clonality, exceeding tumor. Among the top 100 tumor clones, a median 57 appeared in adjacent lung.

The CDR3 is 13 amino acids. V lost 0 bases and J 3 bases, leaving 6 bases between the germline ends. Germline V gene lookup returns CDR1 LNHDA and CDR2 SQIVND (reference sequence). The chain combines TRBV19 with TRBJ2-7; D remains unclear. The sequences come from normal lung tissue next to the tumor, collected before any cancer treatment. This receptor was identified in a female donor at least 60 years old with stage I lung adenocarcinoma. The CDR3, as DNA: TGTGCCAGTAGTATAGAGGACGGCTACGAGCAGTACTTC. It specifies CASSIEDGYEQYF.